These 13 T cell receptor beta chains came from one sample sequenced in a study of tissue T cells after allogeneic stem cell transplantation (dated by TCRdb to between 2022 and 2023). The library was made by the immunoSEQ multiplex PCR assay. TCRdb obtained this table from immuneACCESS and retained in-frame rearrangements with V and J assigned. These tables miss some clones; where compared with another copy, unresolved V genes account for less than half of the shortfall, and the remainder is unexplained. The sample data list 17,000 or so clones, and 70% of these were observed just once. The ten largest clonotypes hold just over 0.9% of the sample. The sequencing input was spleen. The receptors stem from a female BALB/c mouse in good health. The mouse line in question has MHC haplotype H2-d.

A word on this clone: Gene names and germline refer to mouse. Sequencing ends 1 residue short of the CDR3 end; the germline J gene provides the rest. The chain combines TRBV1 with TRBJ2-1; the D call may be TRBD1 or TRBD2 (6 bases each). V lost 0 bases, J lost 1 base, and 10 bases lay in between. The CDR3 is made up of 16 amino acids. From germline, CDR1 is NSQYPW and CDR2 LRSPGD (reference sequence). CDR3 loop: CTCSADGGQNYAEQFF. The CDR3 bases that were read are TGCACCTGCAGTGCAGATGGGGGACAAAACTATGCTGAGCAGTTC.

This clone showed up just a few times. Here the gene names and germline are mouse. The read ends 1 residue before the CDR3 terminus; that terminus is restored from the germline J gene. The chain recombines TRBV13-2 with TRBJ2-7; 13 bases match TRBD2. The CDR3 has 16 residues. V lost 0 bases to trimming and J lost 3 bases; unmatched junction nucleotides: 3. CDR1 is NNHNN, CDR2 SYGAGS, per germline (reference sequence). CDR3 DNA (partial): TGTGCCAGCGGTGATGCCAGGGACTGGGGGGGCTATGAACAGTAC. Translated, it gives CASGDARDWGGYEQY. The entire CDR3 protein reads CASGDARDWGGYEQYF.

This clone was counted between two and nine times. Mouse names are used for the genes. The read halts 1 residue ahead of the CDR3 end, with the missing end drawn from the germline J gene. The chain recombines TRBV19 with TRBJ2-7; 7 nucleotides agree with TRBD1. V was clipped by 3 bases and J by 4 bases; unmatched bases: 1. In germline, CDR1 is FNHDT, CDR2 SITEND (reference sequence). The CDR3 runs 12 residues. CDR3 DNA, as far as it was read: TGTGCCAGCAGTACGGGACAGTATGAACAGTAC. It codes for CASSTGQYEQY. The full CDR3 protein reads CASSTGQYEQYF.

Regarding this clone: The gene symbols are mouse symbols. Read coverage stops 1 residue before the CDR3 terminus; the germline J gene supplies the remainder. The rearrangement links TRBV3 to TRBJ2-5, with D possibly matching TRBD1 (6 bases). The CDR3 has 14 residues. CDR1 is SNHLY and CDR2 is FYNGKV in the germline V gene (reference sequence). V lost 1 base, J lost 3 bases, and 8 bases lay in between. The CDR3 here is CASSLGGQQDTQYF. The sequenced part of the CDR3 DNA is TGTGCCAGCAGCTTAGGGGGACAACAAGACACCCAGTAC.

A remark on this clone: Genes and germline come from the mouse. Sequencing ends 1 residue short of the CDR3 end; the germline J gene provides the rest. The chain carries TRBV29 and TRBJ1-1; 8 bases are shared with TRBD1. CDR3 length equals 15 residues. V shed 2 bases, J shed 4 bases, and the junction held 6 bases outside the gene matches. Germline assignment: CDR1 MSHET and CDR2 SYDVDS. The CDR3 protein is CASSLDQGALTEVFF. The part of the CDR3 DNA that was read is TGTGCTAGCAGTTTAGACCAGGGGGCCCTCACAGAAGTCTTC.

In the case of this clone: Gene names are mouse gene names. The CDR3 extends 1 residue past the end of the read, so its final part is completed from the germline J gene. The chain employs TRBV20 and TRBJ2-1, with D possibly being TRBD2 (6 bases). Germline V gene sequence: CDR1 GFQATS, CDR2 STVNSAI. This CDR3 region has 14 residues. V was cut by 1 base and J by 3 bases, with 10 bases left in between. The CDR3 bases that were read are TGTGGTGCTAGGGCGGGGGGATTCTATGCTGAGCAGTTC. It codes for CGARAGGFYAEQF. The whole CDR3 region reads CGARAGGFYAEQFF.

As to this clone: The germline and genes are mouse ones. The read stops 1 residue short of the end of the CDR3; the missing end is completed from the germline J gene. This rearrangement joins TRBV13-3 to TRBJ1-1; D uncertain. With 6 bases removed from V and 0 bases from J, the gap between germline ends came to 6 bases. Germline V CDR1 and CDR2: NNHDY, SYVADS. This CDR3 spans 12 amino acids. The CDR3 sequence: CASTSKNTEVFF. The part of the CDR3 DNA that was read is TGTGCCAGCACTTCAAAGAACACAGAAGTCTTC.

With respect to this clone: Gene names and germline refer to mouse. The covered CDR3 bases are TGTGCCAGCAGCCAAGATTACCAGATTTCCAACGAAAGATTATTT. Translating gives CASSQDYQISNERLF. The entire CDR3 reads CASSQDYQISNERLFF. The rearrangement links TRBV5 to TRBJ1-4; D remains unclear. The sequenced fragment ends 1 residue before the CDR3 boundary, so the rest is inferred from the germline J gene. The CDR3 length is 16 residues. The V gene's germline CDR1 is LGHNA and CDR2 YNLKQL (reference sequence). The germline V and J ends were trimmed by 0 bases and 0 bases, with 8 bases remaining between them.

Comments on this clone: Gene names follow the mouse nomenclature. The CDR3 goes on 1 residue after the read ends, and that part is filled in from the germline J gene. The rearrangement joins TRBV13-1 to TRBJ1-4; no clear D. V gave up 1 base and J gave up 8 bases, with 3 bases separating them. Germline CDR1 NSHNY, CDR2 SYGAGN. This CDR3 comprises 11 residues. The CDR3 here is CASSDRERLFF. CDR3 DNA, as far as it was read: TGTGCCAGCAGTGATAGGGAAAGATTATTT.

This clone was picked up a small number of times. Gene labels here are mouse ones. The read ends 1 residue before the CDR3 terminus; that terminus is restored from the germline J gene. The genes are TRBV5 and TRBJ2-7, with 7 bases that match TRBD2. The CDR3 has 13 residues. Losses at the gene ends were 0 bases for V and 4 bases for J; bases not matched to a gene: 0. Germline V CDR1 and CDR2: LGHNA, YNLKQL (reference sequence). The sequenced part of the CDR3 DNA is TGTGCCAGCAGCCAAGACTGGGGGTATGAACAGTAC. Translated, it gives CASSQDWGYEQY. In full, the CDR3 is CASSQDWGYEQYF.

As for this clone: Gene names refer to mouse genes. The read stops 1 residue short of the end of the CDR3; the missing end is completed from the germline J gene. V usage is TRBV3 and J usage is TRBJ2-4; 11 bases match TRBD2. Germline lookup yields CDR1 SNHLY and CDR2 FYNGKV (reference sequence). The V segment lost 5 bases and the J segment 0 bases; nucleotides outside the gene matches: 7. This CDR3 contains 17 residues. The CDR3 here is CASSPPGLGDSQNTLYF. CDR3 bases read: TGTGCCAGCAGCCCTCCGGGACTGGGGGATAGTCAAAACACCTTGTAC.

As concerns this clone: The gene names here belong to mouse. The read gets to within 1 residue of the CDR3 end, and the germline J gene fills in the rest. The chain has TRBV4 and TRBJ2-3, with D uncertain. This CDR3 is 12 amino acids long. V was trimmed by 4 bases and J by 0 bases, leaving 2 bases between them. Germline V lookup: CDR1 LGHDT, CDR2 YNNKQL (reference sequence). This CDR3 is CASSLSAETLYF. The sequenced part of the CDR3 DNA is TGTGCCAGCAGCTTAAGTGCAGAAACGCTGTAT.

As regards this clone: The gene names here belong to mouse. Other DNA sequences from this sample encode an identical CDR3 as well. CDR3 DNA, as far as it was read: TGTGGTGCTAGAGACACCAACGAAAGATTATTT. This encodes CGARDTNERLF. The entire CDR3 protein reads CGARDTNERLFF. This chain joins TRBV20 and TRBJ1-4; D unresolved. Sequencing ends 1 residue short of the CDR3 end; the germline J gene provides the rest. CDR3 length: 12 residues. Germline CDR1 and CDR2: GFQATS and STVNSAI. V was shortened by 3 bases and J by 3 bases, with 5 bases between the two germline ends.